One sample yielded the 2 T cell receptor beta chains listed below, sequenced in a study of cytomegalovirus exposure and HLA in healthy donors. PCR employed 60 Vbeta and 13 Jbeta primers. Data came from immunoSEQ multiplex PCR; TCRdb stores just in-frame clones and leaves some out. The table includes around 92,000 clones, about three quarters detected once. The sequenced material came from PBMCs. All receptors come from a human donor in good health.

This chain connects TRBV4-1 to TRBJ1-3; 7 bases map to TRBD1. This CDR3 is 16 amino acids long. CDR1 and CDR2 from the germline V gene are MGHRA and YSYEKL. J gave up 2 bases and V 3 bases, and 7 bases lay outside the gene matches. The CDR3 loop is CASSQGDRRTGNTIYF. Here the CDR3 DNA reads TGCGCCAGCAGCCAGGGGGACAGAAGAACTGGAAACACCATATATTTT.

V and J are TRBV6-1 and TRBJ1-1; tentative D call: TRBD1 (6 bases). Trimming removed 5 bases from V and 7 bases from J, with 20 bases in between. Germline V lookup: CDR1 MNHNS, CDR2 SASEGT. The CDR3 is 15 residues long. In nucleotides, the CDR3 is TGTGCCAGCAGTCGAAGCGGAGGACAGTCGTATGAAGCTTTCTTT. Translating it yields CASSRSGGQSYEAFF.